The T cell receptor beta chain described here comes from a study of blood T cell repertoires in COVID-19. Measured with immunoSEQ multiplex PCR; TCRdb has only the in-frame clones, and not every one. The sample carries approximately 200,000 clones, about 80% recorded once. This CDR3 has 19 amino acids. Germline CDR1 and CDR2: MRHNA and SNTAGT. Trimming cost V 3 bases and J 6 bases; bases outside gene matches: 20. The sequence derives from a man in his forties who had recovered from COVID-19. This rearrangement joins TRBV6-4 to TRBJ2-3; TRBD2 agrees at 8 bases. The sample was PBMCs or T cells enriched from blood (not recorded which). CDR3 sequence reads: CASSEYPLAGGTPPDTQYF. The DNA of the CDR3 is TGTGCCAGCAGTGAATACCCTCTTGCGGGGGGTACCCCCCCCGATACGCAGTATTTT.